The rows below give T cell receptor beta chains drawn from one sample of a study of T cell responses to AZD1222 COVID-19 vaccine. Produced via immunoSEQ multiplex PCR; TCRdb's table is partial and in-frame only. The sample holds tens of thousands of clones; around 92% are singletons and the top ten take roughly 4.9%. Sequenced material: peripheral blood, taken on day 0 of AZD1222 vaccination. Receptors were obtained from an adult in good health. Both conserved end residues are part of each CDR3. The D gene is left open where the match is weak. For some rows the clone size is stated as once, few or many, or as a class when expanded; others skip it.

cdr3_nt cdr3_aa v_call d_call clone_size j_call
TGTGCCACCAGTGATTTAGTTGCGGGTGGCAATGAGCAGTTCTTC CATSDLVAGGNEQFF TRBV24-1 NA NA TRBJ2-1
TGCAGCGTTGAAGATACCAGATCCCAGACCGTCCCCGGGGAGCTGTTTTTT CSVEDTRSQTVPGELFF TRBV29-1 NA NA TRBJ2-2
TGTGCCAGCAGGCCCGGGGGGCGGGCGGATGAAAAACTGTTTTTT CASRPGGRADEKLFF TRBV28 NA once TRBJ1-4
TGCGCCAGCAGCCCAGTCGCGGGCGTTGCTGGCTACACCTTC CASSPVAGVAGYTF TRBV5-1 NA NA TRBJ1-2
TGCAGCGTTGATCTCTCACTGTCGGGGGGAGTGTTAGATACGCAGTATTTT CSVDLSLSGGVLDTQYF TRBV29-1 TRBD2 NA TRBJ2-3
TGTGCCAGCAGCGAGACATTGGGGGAGACCCAGTACTTC CASSETLGETQYF TRBV7-9 NA NA TRBJ2-5
TGTGCCAGCTTGACGGGGAACACTGAAGCTTTCTTT CASLTGNTEAFF TRBV2 NA NA TRBJ1-1
TGTGCCAGCAGTTTATTCGGGCGGAACAATCAGCCCCAGCATTTT CASSLFGRNNQPQHF TRBV27 NA NA TRBJ1-5
TGTGCCAGCTCACTGCTAGGACAGGGGGCTATAGACACTGAAGCTTTCTTT CASSLLGQGAIDTEAFF TRBV18 TRBD1 NA TRBJ1-1
TGTGCCAGCTACGAGGGAGGTGATTGGAACACTGAAGCTTTCTTT CASYEGGDWNTEAFF TRBV18 NA once TRBJ1-1
TGTGCCACCAAACAGGGGGCGAGGGGCGGCTACACCTTC CATKQGARGGYTF TRBV2 TRBD1 few TRBJ1-2
TGTGCCAGTAGCCGGACTAGCGGGGAGCAGTTCTTC CASSRTSGEQFF TRBV19 TRBD2 NA TRBJ2-1
TGTGCCAGCAGCGTACGACTGGCGAACACCGGGGAGCTGTTTTTT CASSVRLANTGELFF TRBV9 NA NA TRBJ2-2
TGTGCCAGCAGCTTGTCGACAGTATACGAGCAGTACTTC CASSLSTVYEQYF TRBV5-6 NA NA TRBJ2-7
TGTGCCAGCAGCCAGGGAACCTGGGACACTGAAGCTTTCTTT CASSQGTWDTEAFF TRBV3-1/TRBV3-2 NA NA TRBJ1-1
TGTGCCAGCAGCTCGGGACTAGCGGGATGGGCTGAGCAGTTCTTC CASSSGLAGWAEQFF TRBV11-2 TRBD2 NA TRBJ2-1
TGTGCCAGCAGCCAAGATTTAAATGAGCAGTTCTTC CASSQDLNEQFF TRBV3-1/TRBV3-2 NA NA TRBJ2-1
TGTGCCAGCAGCTGGGGACAGGGTCATGAAAAACTGTTTTTT CASSWGQGHEKLFF TRBV7-2 TRBD1 NA TRBJ1-4
TGCAGCGTTGCTCGGCAGGGAAACACCGGGGAGCTGTTTTTT CSVARQGNTGELFF TRBV29-1 NA NA TRBJ2-2
TGTGCCAGCAGCCAAGTAATAGCGGGGACTGAGCAGTACTTC CASSQVIAGTEQYF TRBV3-1/TRBV3-2 TRBD2 NA TRBJ2-7
TGTGCCAGCAGGAATAATCCTCAAGGGGATTCACCCCTCCACTTT CASRNNPQGDSPLHF TRBV27 NA NA TRBJ1-6
TGTGCCTTTGGGGGCAATGAGCAGTTCTTC CAFGGNEQFF TRBV30 NA NA TRBJ2-1
TGTGCCAGCAGCGTAGAGGTAGACAATGAGCAGTTCTTC CASSVEVDNEQFF TRBV9 NA NA TRBJ2-1
TGTGCCAGCAGCTTAGCAAGGGATCAGCCCCAGCATTTT CASSLARDQPQHF TRBV7-2 NA once TRBJ1-5